This is a list of T cell receptor beta chains from one sample in a study of PD-1 blockade in classical Hodgkin lymphoma. Data came from immunoSEQ multiplex PCR; TCRdb stores just in-frame clones and leaves some out. The sample carries 6,800 or so clones, roughly 80% recorded once. Sequenced here: peripheral blood mononuclear cells (PBMCs), sampled at baseline. Every receptor here comes from a human donor with classical Hodgkin lymphoma. Both conserved end residues are part of each CDR3. D genes are given only for firm matches. Clone size is given for some rows only: seen once, a few or many times, or a class if the clone is expanded.

V	J	size	D	CDR3	DNA
TRBV6-1	TRBJ2-1	NA	NA	CASSEGLGYSYNEQFF	TGTGCCAGCAGTGAGGGACTGGGGTACTCCTACAATGAGCAGTTCTTC
TRBV27	TRBJ1-1	few	TRBD1	CASSLGQGWNTEAFF	TGTGCCAGCAGTCTGGGACAGGGTTGGAACACTGAAGCTTTCTTT
TRBV27	TRBJ2-2	NA	NA	CASIHGPTGELFF	TGTGCCAGCATCCACGGGCCAACCGGGGAGCTGTTTTTT
TRBV6-6	TRBJ2-7	NA	NA	CASGRGYEQYF	TGTGCCAGCGGCAGGGGTTACGAGCAGTACTTC
TRBV6-6	TRBJ1-5	NA	TRBD1	CASTSGGGNNQPQHF	TGTGCCAGCACTTCAGGGGGGGGCAACAATCAGCCCCAGCATTTT
TRBV21-1	TRBJ2-7	NA	NA	CASGLVSRIYEQYF	TGTGCCAGCGGTCTCGTTTCGCGTATCTACGAGCAGTACTTC
TRBV6-1	TRBJ2-1	NA	NA	CASSDWSGWAEQFF	TGTGCCAGCAGTGACTGGTCAGGGTGGGCTGAGCAGTTCTTC
TRBV2	TRBJ1-5	NA	TRBD1	CASRGTGIQPQHF	TGTGCCAGCCGCGGGACAGGGATCCAGCCCCAGCATTTT
TRBV14	TRBJ1-1	NA	NA	CASSQDHGFLMNTEAFF	TGTGCCAGCAGCCAAGATCATGGGTTCCTTATGAACACTGAAGCTTTCTTT
TRBV10-3	TRBJ1-2	NA	TRBD1	CAISGGQGASDGYTF	TGTGCCATCAGTGGCGGACAGGGGGCAAGCGATGGCTACACCTTC
TRBV19	TRBJ1-1	NA	NA	CASSQRDRTTEAFF	TGTGCCAGTTCTCAAAGAGACAGGACCACTGAAGCTTTCTTT
TRBV4-2	TRBJ2-7	NA	NA	CASSQVRGNEQYF	TGTGCCAGCAGCCAAGTACGCGGGAACGAGCAGTACTTC
TRBV5-1	TRBJ1-4	NA	TRBD1	CASSLRTGIATNEKLFF	TGCGCCAGCAGCTTGCGGACAGGGATTGCAACTAATGAAAAACTGTTTTTT
TRBV5-1	TRBJ1-1	once	TRBD1	CASSFYQGAMNTEAFF	TGCGCCAGCAGCTTTTATCAGGGGGCGATGAACACTGAAGCTTTCTTT
TRBV7-2	TRBJ2-1	NA	NA	CASSDGTPNEQFF	TGTGCCAGCAGCGACGGGACACCGAATGAGCAGTTCTTC
TRBV13	TRBJ2-5	NA	TRBD1	CASSSDRGIVETQYF	TGTGCCAGCAGCTCCGACAGGGGAATTGTGGAGACCCAGTACTTC
TRBV7-9	TRBJ2-1	NA	NA	CASSLELADNEQFF	TGTGCCAGCAGCTTAGAACTAGCAGATAATGAGCAGTTCTTC
TRBV11-2	TRBJ1-1	NA	NA	CASSLQGPRVNTEAFF	TGTGCCAGCAGCCTTCAAGGGCCGAGGGTGAACACTGAAGCTTTCTTT
TRBV2	TRBJ2-3	NA	TRBD1	CATLEGQGRDTQYF	TGTGCCACCCTCGAGGGACAGGGGAGAGATACGCAGTATTTT
TRBV7-6	TRBJ2-1	NA	NA	CASSLRHSYNEQFF	TGTGCCAGCAGCTTACGGCACAGCTACAATGAGCAGTTCTTC
TRBV2	TRBJ2-6	NA	NA	CASSERRGSPGANVLTF	TGTGCCAGCAGTGAGCGCAGGGGATCCCCCGGGGCCAACGTCCTGACTTTC
TRBV11-3	TRBJ2-5	NA	TRBD2	CASSVAGVVRETQYF	TGTGCCAGCAGCGTAGCGGGAGTGGTGAGGGAGACCCAGTACTTC
TRBV5-4	TRBJ2-3	NA	NA	CASSQGGGGTDTQYF	TGTGCCAGCAGCCAGGGGGGGGGCGGCACAGATACGCAGTATTTT
TRBV27	TRBJ1-1	NA	TRBD1	CASSPKPPGQLYWDTEAFF	TGTGCCAGCAGTCCTAAACCTCCGGGACAGCTATATTGGGACACTGAAGCTTTCTTT
TRBV16	TRBJ1-1	once	TRBD1	CASSPGQEAFF	TGTGCCAGCAGCCCGGGACAGGAGGCTTTCTTT
TRBV7-9	TRBJ1-2	NA	NA	CASSLVGFGYTF	TGTGCCAGCAGCTTAGTTGGGTTTGGCTACACCTTC
TRBV5-1	TRBJ2-5	NA	NA	CASSDHQETQYF	TGCGCCAGCAGCGATCACCAAGAGACCCAGTACTTC
TRBV6-5	TRBJ1-1	NA	TRBD1	CASSYSRGQANTEAFF	TGTGCCAGCAGTTACTCTAGGGGACAGGCTAACACTGAAGCTTTCTTT
TRBV7-9	TRBJ2-1	once	NA	CASSLGPGLVNEQFF	TGTGCCAGCAGCTTAGGTCCAGGGTTAGTAAATGAGCAGTTCTTC
TRBV5-1	TRBJ2-3	NA	NA	CASSFNPGTDTQYF	TGCGCCAGCAGCTTCAACCCGGGCACAGATACGCAGTATTTT
TRBV10-3	TRBJ2-3	NA	TRBD2	CAISNSLAESTDTQYF	TGTGCCATCAGTAATAGCCTAGCGGAGAGCACAGATACGCAGTATTTT
TRBV19	TRBJ1-5	NA	NA	CASSRTNGDRKDF	TGTGCCAGTAGTAGAACGAATGGAGACAGGAAGGATTTT
TRBV7-6	TRBJ2-3	NA	NA	CASSLLRSSTDTQYF	TGTGCCAGCAGCTTATTAAGGTCTAGCACAGATACGCAGTATTTT
TRBV7-9	TRBJ1-2	few	NA	CASSPPGFGGGYTF	TGTGCCAGCAGCCCCCCCGGTTTTGGAGGCGGCTACACCTTC
TRBV11-2	TRBJ1-2	NA	NA	CASSLDESYYGYTF	TGTGCCAGCAGCTTAGATGAGTCGTACTATGGCTACACCTTC
TRBV6-6	TRBJ2-3	NA	TRBD2	CASSYERESIDTQYF	TGTGCCAGCAGTTACGAGCGGGAGTCTATTGATACGCAGTATTTT
TRBV25-1	TRBJ2-1	NA	NA	CASSEYNEQFF	TGTGCCAGCAGTGAATACAATGAGCAGTTCTTC
TRBV10-1	TRBJ2-6	NA	NA	CASSDGHPSGANVLTF	TGCGCCAGCAGTGATGGACACCCCTCTGGGGCCAACGTCCTGACTTTC
TRBV15	TRBJ1-2	NA	NA	CATSRNPGQPYGYTF	TGTGCCACCAGCAGAAACCCCGGACAGCCGTATGGCTACACCTTC
TRBV4-3	TRBJ2-7	NA	NA	CASSLKFPSYEQYF	TGCGCCAGCAGCCTTAAATTCCCCTCCTACGAGCAGTACTTC
TRBV28	TRBJ1-6	NA	NA	CASSRPQPGDYNSPLHF	TGTGCCAGCAGCCGGCCCCAACCAGGGGATTATAATTCACCCCTCCACTTT
TRBV4-1	TRBJ2-1	NA	NA	CASTRRRVGQFF	TGCGCCAGCACTCGCCGGAGAGTAGGGCAGTTCTTC
TRBV6-5	TRBJ2-7	NA	NA	CASSSRQDEQYF	TGTGCCAGCAGTTCGAGGCAGGACGAGCAGTACTTC
TRBV29-1	TRBJ2-1	NA	NA	CSVEPNGRDNEQFF	TGCAGCGTAGAGCCGAATGGACGGGACAATGAGCAATTCTTC
TRBV10-3	TRBJ2-7	once	NA	CAISESLAGPSSYEQYF	TGTGCCATCAGTGAGTCTTTGGCAGGGCCCAGCTCCTACGAGCAGTACTTC
TRBV19	TRBJ2-3	few	TRBD1	CASSRGQGSPDTQYF	TGTGCCAGTAGCCGTGGACAGGGTTCCCCAGATACGCAGTATTTT
TRBV5-5	TRBJ2-7	NA	NA	CASSLDNREQYF	TGTGCCAGCAGCTTGGACAATCGGGAGCAGTACTTC
TRBV19	TRBJ2-3	NA	NA	CASSPGVGDTQYF	TGTGCCAGTAGCCCAGGCGTTGGGGATACGCAGTATTTT
TRBV29-1	TRBJ2-3	NA	TRBD2	CSVVASGPSTDTQYF	TGCAGCGTTGTGGCTAGCGGCCCTAGCACAGATACGCAGTATTTT
TRBV19	TRBJ1-1	NA	TRBD1	CASTRQGIEAFF	TGTGCCAGTACCCGACAGGGTATCGAAGCTTTCTTT
TRBV6-5	TRBJ1-2	NA	NA	CASGGGGGGYTF	TGTGCCAGCGGCGGTGGGGGTGGGGGCTACACCTTC
TRBV11-2	TRBJ2-1	NA	NA	CASSFMGNEQFF	TGTGCCAGCAGTTTTATGGGTAATGAGCAGTTCTTC
TRBV30	TRBJ1-5	NA	NA	CAWSADGNQPQHF	TGTGCCTGGAGTGCAGACGGCAATCAGCCCCAGCATTTT
TRBV4-1	TRBJ2-2	NA	TRBD1	CASSQYRGPNTGELFF	TGCGCCAGCAGCCAGTACAGGGGGCCGAACACCGGGGAGCTGTTTTTT
TRBV12-5	TRBJ1-1	NA	NA	CASGLAGGAEAFF	TGTGCTAGTGGTTTGGCGGGCGGGGCTGAAGCTTTCTTT
TRBV28	TRBJ2-1	NA	TRBD2	CASRQQTGGRGTSYNEQFF	TGTGCCAGCAGACAACAGACGGGGGGTCGGGGGACGTCCTACAATGAGCAGTTCTTC
TRBV6-5	TRBJ2-7	NA	TRBD2	CASSGTSGDSYEQYF	TGTGCCAGCAGCGGGACTAGCGGGGACTCCTACGAGCAGTACTTC
TRBV7-9	TRBJ2-3	NA	NA	CASSLVRGEVDTQYF	TGTGCCAGCAGCTTAGTCAGGGGTGAGGTAGATACGCAGTATTTT